This T cell receptor (beta chain) appears in the sequencing data of a study of cytotoxic CD8 clonotypes in ibrutinib-treated CLL. Study as a whole: The sample average was 255,043 productive templates and 90,000 to 95,000 productive rearrangements.

The germline CDR1 and CDR2 sequences are MNHEY and SMNVEV (reference sequence). This CDR3 contains 14 residues. Unmatched junction bases numbered 11, after V lost 8 bases and J lost 8 bases. This clone has just one count. The table came from immunoSEQ multiplex PCR; TCRdb's copy has only in-frame clones and leaves some out. The sample comprises tens of thousands of clones, approximately 54% of which are singletons, and roughly 14% rests with the top ten. The sample in question was PBMCs, obtained after 12 months of ibrutinib treatment. The V gene is TRBV27, the J gene TRBJ1-4, with TRBD1 matching over 7 bases. The TCR sequence derives from a human donor with chronic lymphocytic leukemia. The CDR3 loop reads CASQPPGGVEKLFF. As DNA, the CDR3 is TGTGCCAGCCAACCCCCAGGGGGGGTCGAAAAACTGTTTTTT.